In its sample, the clone carrying this TCR beta chain was seen a few times. The antigen remains undetermined. This CDR3 has 17 residues. With 1 base removed from V and 0 bases from J, the gap between germline ends came to 16 bases. The germline CDR1 and CDR2 sequences are SGHRS and YFSETQ. Sequencing used immunoSEQ multiplex PCR; TCRdb keeps in-frame clones, though not all of them. Here the sample spans roughly 9,500 clones, less than 80% being singletons. These data belong to a study of tumor-infiltrating lymphocytes in localized non-small cell lung cancer. As for the study in general: Each patient gave resected tumor and non-adjacent uninvolved lung tissue.

Broader study findings: Each assay used a separate piece of the same tissue. Not all patients were TCR sequenced, owing to tissue quantity.

This TCR came from a human donor with non-small cell lung cancer. The specimen was lung tumor tissue. This sequence joins TRBV5-1 and TRBJ1-1; D is uncertain. The DNA for the CDR3 is TGCGCCAGCAGCTTGTACCCGGGCCTTAACATGAACACTGAAGCTTTCTTT. It specifies CASSLYPGLNMNTEAFF. Combining the CDR3 with reference TRBV5-1 and TRBJ1-1 gives the whole variable domain KAGVTQTPRYLIKTRGQQVTLSCSPISGHRSVSWYQQTPGQGLQFLFEYFSETQRNKGNFPGRFSGRQFSNSRSEMNVSTLELGDSALYLCASSLYPGLNMNTEAFFGQGTRLTVV.